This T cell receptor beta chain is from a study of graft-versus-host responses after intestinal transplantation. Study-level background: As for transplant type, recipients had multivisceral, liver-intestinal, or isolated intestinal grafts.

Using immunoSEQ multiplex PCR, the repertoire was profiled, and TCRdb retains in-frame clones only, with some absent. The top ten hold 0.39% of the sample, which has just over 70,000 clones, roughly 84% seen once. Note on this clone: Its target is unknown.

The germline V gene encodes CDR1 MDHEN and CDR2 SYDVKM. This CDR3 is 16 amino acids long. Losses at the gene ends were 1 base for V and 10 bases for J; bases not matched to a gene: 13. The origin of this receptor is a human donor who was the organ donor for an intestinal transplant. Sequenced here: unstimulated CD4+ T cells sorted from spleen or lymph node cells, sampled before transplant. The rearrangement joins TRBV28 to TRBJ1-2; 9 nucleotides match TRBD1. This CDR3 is CASSLLVGDRVVDYTF. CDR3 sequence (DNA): TGTGCCAGCAGTTTATTAGTAGGGGACAGGGTCGTCGACTACACCTTC.